This T cell receptor beta chain appears in the sequencing data of a study of T cells in women clearing cervical HPV infection (dated by TCRdb to the late 2010s). Study-level background: The cases were under 30 women with histologically confirmed HPV16-related CIN3 or worse, and 2 of these cases were invasive cancers. The roughly 25 controls were women who cleared a single incident HPV16 infection within 12 months without developing precancer or cancer. Case blood was taken at the visit when the lesion was first identified, whereas control blood was taken when infection was no longer detected. Among cases, blood sampling occurred a median of roughly 160 days after lesion detection, with an interquartile range of about 85 to 210 days. HLA typing was available for only a few women, so HLA type could not be excluded as a confounder. The exploratory proof-of-principle case-control study was nested within the Guanacaste HPV Natural History Study in Costa Rica and compared TCR repertoires across cervical HPV16 outcomes. Cases and controls were matched on age within five years and on year of sample collection. Median age was approximately 30 years in cases versus 38 to 45 in controls, and baseline characteristics did not differ significantly. The parent cohort enrolled around 10,000 women aged 18 or older in Guanacaste, Costa Rica, during about 1992 to 1995 and followed them for 6 to 7 years. Five blinded duplicates per group were added as quality controls, giving about 60 samples: 50 or so participants and roughly ten replicates. On the study overall, not on this receptor specifically: Because the number of T cells in each sample was unknown, differences in richness could reflect differing T-cell content rather than repertoire biology. Significantly higher TCR repertoire richness was observed in CIN3+ cases than in controls across sequencing depths, whereas no difference in evenness was found. TRBV6-7 relative abundance was lower in cases than in controls (roughly 0.12% versus 0.17%; Bonferroni P = 0.0008). Random forest classifiers combining richness and V gene abundances distinguished cases from controls with an estimated AUC of around 0.79. The cross-sectional design could not show whether associations preceded infection or resulted from it; effector/memory subsets and HPV-specific T cells were not isolated.

V and J lose 5 bases and 5 bases, and a span of 18 bases separates them. Spanning cysteine to phenylalanine, the CDR3 consists of 15 amino acids. Of the CDR3's DNA, 36 bases were read; they are in frame from base 1. From the germline V gene (reference sequence), CDR1 is WNHNN and CDR2 is SYGVQD. To note about this clone: Its specific antigen is unknown. The observed sequence ends 3 residues before the CDR3 terminus, with the missing tail filled in from the germline J gene.

The immunoSEQ assay used multiplex PCR to amplify TCR beta CDR3 regions from an average of around 1.2 ug of genomic DNA per sample. To correct primer bias, the assay used a complete synthetic TCR repertoire to set an amplification baseline. The amplicons were sequenced using the Illumina platform. In the authors' own workflow: Sequence errors were corrected by clustering with frequency ratios and a modified nearest-neighbor algorithm, and the sequences were then analyzed in the immunoSEQ Analyzer using IMGT gene definitions. At each rarefaction depth, TCR richness and evenness were averaged across 20 rarefaction repeats, and samples with fewer sequences than that depth were excluded. Wilcoxon rank sum tests with FDR correction were used to compare V, D and J gene relative abundances between the groups. Blinded duplicates gave an intraclass correlation of more than 90% for TCR richness and an average of around 76% across under 75 gene segments. This immuneACCESS table, as held by TCRdb, lists in-frame sequences with V and J called but not all clones. Of the missing ones, under half trace to an unresolved V gene in checked studies; the others have no known cause. V and J calls and clone size are those listed in that table; D and trimming were worked out from the DNA. The sample's table lists a count of over 10,000 clones. The ten most abundant clones make up around a quarter of the sample.

Every participant had a single incident cervical HPV16 infection, and women with prevalent HPV16 infections were excluded. Cervical HPV DNA was detected with MY09/MY11 PCR, and genotyping was done by dot-blot hybridization. Around 15 mL of heparinized blood was centrifuged, after which the buffy coat was aliquoted, frozen at -30 degrees C, and then stored at -80 degrees C. QIAGEN kits were used to extract genomic DNA from the buffy coat specimens. Sequenced input: blood buffy coat. This sequence originates from a woman aged 18 to 75 with a cervical HPV16 infection that either progressed to CIN3+ or cleared (not recorded which). The V and J segments used are TRBV10-1 and TRBJ1-2, and perhaps TRBD1 as D gene, on 5 matching bases. Incomplete CDR3 DNA: TGCGCCAGCAGTCGTAAGGGAAGGGGAGAATATGGC. Translated, it reads CASSRKGRGEYG. The full CDR3 reads CASSRKGRGEYGYTF.